These 4 T cell receptor beta chains were sequenced from one sample in a study of T cell responses to AZD1222 COVID-19 vaccine. Clones were sequenced by immunoSEQ multiplex PCR, and TCRdb holds only the in-frame ones, with some missing. Of about 150,000 clones listed, about 88% were seen once; the top ten hold around 18%. The sequences come from peripheral blood, collected on day 0 of AZD1222 vaccination. The receptors here all came from an adult in good health.

The J gene is TRBJ2-1, the V gene TRBV7-3, with 14 bases lining up with TRBD2. The V gene's germline CDR1 is SGHTA and CDR2 FQGTGA. J gave up 7 bases and V 1 base, and 6 bases lay outside the gene matches. This CDR3 comprises 17 residues. DNA of the CDR3: TGTGCCAGCAGCTTAAAGGGGACTAGCGGGAGTGGTAATGAGCAGTTCTTC. Encoded protein: CASSLKGTSGSGNEQFF.

V usage is TRBV7-3 and J usage is TRBJ2-1; D is unclear. V dropped 7 bases and J dropped 0 bases, with 13 bases sitting between them. Germline assignment: CDR1 SGHTA and CDR2 FQGTGA. CDR3 length equals 15 residues. CDR3 loop: CASKIEANSYNEQFF. For the CDR3, the DNA is TGTGCCAGCAAAATAGAGGCTAACTCCTACAATGAGCAGTTCTTC.

The genes are TRBV11-2 and TRBJ2-1, with D possibly being TRBD1 (6 bases). The germline V and J ends were trimmed by 6 bases and 4 bases, with 16 bases remaining between them. This CDR3 region has 15 residues. The V gene's germline CDR1 is SGHAT and CDR2 FQNNGV. The CDR3 sequence is CASRSGTQIYNEQFF. The CDR3 DNA is TGTGCCAGCAGGTCCGGGACACAGATTTACAATGAGCAGTTCTTC. The full variable domain, completed using reference TRBV11-2 and TRBJ2-1, is EAGVAQSPRYKIIEKRQSVAFWCNPISGHATLYWYQQILGQGPKLLIQFQNNGVVDDSQLPKDRFSAERLKGVDSTLKIQPAKLEDSAVYLCASRSGTQIYNEQFFGPGTRLTVL.

This chain joins TRBV2 and TRBJ1-6, with D unclear. CDR3 length equals 15 residues. Per germline, CDR1 SNHLY and CDR2 FYNNEI. Trimming cost V 2 bases and J 1 base, with 6 bases left between them. CDR3 DNA sequence: TGTGCCAGCAGTGAATCGTTTTCCTATAATTCACCCCTCCACTTT. Translation: CASSESFSYNSPLHF.